One sample yielded the 28 T cell receptor beta chains listed below, sequenced in a study of blood T cells in healthy people across ages. Using a J-beta primer mix together with a sample-barcoded 5' primer, a second PCR was run for about 6 to 12 cycles. TCRdb analysed the 5' RACE reads with MiXCR anew, one entry per CDR3 protein. The sample holds around 1.5 million distinct CDR3 sequences, around 42% seen once. The sample taken for sequencing was blood. These receptors were collected from a young woman in good health.

This clonotype was detected a few times. The chain combines TRBV28 with TRBJ1-5; the D is unclear. This CDR3 is 12 amino acids long. Per the germline V gene, CDR1 is MDHEN and CDR2 is SYDVKM. Between the trimmed V and J ends, which lost 11 bases and 4 bases, there was a span of 12 bases. CDR3 coding DNA: TGTGCCGCCAAAGGTCAAAATCAGCCCCAGCATTTT. This gives the protein CAAKGQNQPQHF.

The chain joins TRBV9 to TRBJ2-7, with D possibly being TRBD1 or TRBD2 (5 bases each). V was shortened by 0 bases and J by 0 bases, with 10 bases between the two germline ends. The CDR3 totals 15 residues. The V gene's germline CDR1 is SGDLS and CDR2 YYNGEE. DNA of the CDR3: TGTGCCAGCAGCGTAGAGGGGACGGACTCCTACGAGCAGTACTTC. Protein sequence: CASSVEGTDSYEQYF.

The chain recombines TRBV19 with TRBJ2-7, with 9 bases fitting TRBD1. V lost 0 bases and J lost 3; bases outside the gene matches: 6. Germline V gene lookup returns CDR1 LNHDA and CDR2 SQIVND (reference sequence). The CDR3 loop spans 16 amino acids. CDR3 bases: TGTGCCAGTAGTATAGATCCCCGGGACAGGGTCTACGAGCAGTACTTC. Encoded protein: CASSIDPRDRVYEQYF.

V gene TRBV20-1 combines with J gene TRBJ2-1; possible D gene TRBD2, 5 bases. This CDR3 has 15 residues. The germline V gene encodes CDR1 DFQATT and CDR2 SNEGSKA (reference sequence). Trimming removed 3 bases from V and 0 bases from J, with 12 bases in between. CDR3 loop: CSARRAESSYNEQFF. The DNA for the CDR3 is TGCAGTGCTAGGCGGGCGGAGAGCTCCTACAATGAGCAGTTCTTC.

The V gene is TRBV7-9, the J gene TRBJ2-5; D not resolved. The J call could be wrong; TRBJ2-7 is a better fit for the DNA end. CDR3 length: 12 amino acids. Germline loops: CDR1 SEHNR, CDR2 FQNEAQ (reference sequence). This CDR3 reads CASSATFYEQYF. CDR3 DNA sequence: TGTGCCAGCAGCGCGACATTCTACGAGCAGTACTTC.

There are a few counts of this clonotype. The chain carries TRBV20-1 and TRBJ2-7, with TRBD2 matching over 7 bases. Germline V gene lookup returns CDR1 DFQATT and CDR2 SNEGSKA (reference sequence). The CDR3 contains 14 residues. Unmatched junction bases numbered 6, after V lost 0 bases and J lost 4 bases. CDR3 protein: CSARDRGGVYEQYF. The CDR3 DNA reads as TGCAGTGCTAGAGATCGGGGAGGGGTGTACGAGCAGTACTTC.

The CDR3 coding sequence is TGTGCCAGCAGTCCTCTCACTGCACGGGGGACAGGCATTGACGAGCAGTACTTC. Encoded protein: CASSPLTARGTGIDEQYF. This sequence joins TRBV27 and TRBJ2-5; 8 nucleotides line up with TRBD1. The J call may be faulty, since TRBJ2-7 better matches the DNA end. CDR3 length: 18 residues. The germline V gene encodes CDR1 MNHEY and CDR2 SMNVEV (reference sequence).

In this sample, this clonotype turned up once. The chain combines TRBV10-3 with TRBJ2-2; TRBD2 matches 13 bases. In germline, CDR1 is ENHRY, CDR2 SYGVKD. Trimming removed 3 bases from V and 8 bases from J; junction bases left unmatched: 9. The CDR3 loop spans 17 amino acids. As DNA, the CDR3 is TGTGCCATCAGTGAATCACTAGCGGGAGGGCCTGCTGGGGAGCTGTTTTTT. Its translation is CAISESLAGGPAGELFF.

There are a few counts of this clonotype. This chain joins TRBV5-5 and TRBJ1-2; D perhaps matches TRBD1 (6 bases). The V gene's germline CDR1 is SGHKS and CDR2 YYEKEE (reference sequence). The CDR3 loop spans 16 amino acids. With 0 bases removed from V and 4 bases from J, the gap between germline ends came to 16 bases. As DNA, the CDR3 is TGTGCCAGCAGCTTGGTAGCGGGGGGGCTTACCTATGGCTACACCTTC. It codes for CASSLVAGGLTYGYTF.

The chain carries TRBV2 and TRBJ2-1, with D possibly being TRBD1 (6 bases). Germline CDR1 and CDR2: SNHLY and FYNNEI. Trimming took off 5 bases at V and 4 bases at J, with 12 bases between the two ends. The CDR3 has 14 residues. CDR3 residues: CASSWGLGYNEQFF. CDR3 DNA sequence: TGTGCCAGCAGTTGGGGGCTTGGATACAATGAGCAGTTCTTC.

This clonotype was counted between two and nine times. The chain couples TRBV3-1 to TRBJ2-5, with no clear D. Germline-derived CDR1 and CDR2 are LGHDT and YNNKEL (reference sequence). Trimming took 2 bases from V and 5 from J, leaving 6 bases between them. This CDR3 has 12 amino acids. CDR3 in DNA: TGTGCCAGCAGCCAATCTAGGGAGACCCAGTACTTC. This sequence encodes CASSQSRETQYF.

The chain joins TRBV9 to TRBJ2-2, with TRBD1 matching over 10 bases. The CDR3 length is 18 residues. V lost 3 bases, J lost 6 bases, and 14 bases stayed unmatched. Germline V gene data show CDR1 as SGDLS and CDR2 as YYNGEE. The CDR3 region has the DNA TGTGCCAGCAGCGCGTCTCGAGGACAGGGGGGGAGCTCCGGGGAGCTGTTTTTT. Its protein product is CASSASRGQGGSSGELFF.

There are a few counts of this clonotype. The V and J genes are TRBV7-2 and TRBJ2-4; TRBD2 aligns across 7 bases. The CDR3 loop spans 15 amino acids. Trimming cost V 2 bases and J 9 bases; bases outside gene matches: 10. Germline-derived CDR1 and CDR2 are SGHTA and FQGNSA. This chain's CDR3 is CASSLSGDRGTIQYF. The CDR3 coding sequence is TGTGCCAGCAGCTTAAGCGGGGATCGGGGCACCATTCAGTACTTC. The full variable domain, rest sourced from reference TRBV7-2 and TRBJ2-4, is GAGVSQSPSNKVTEKGKDVELRCDPISGHTALYWYRQSLGQGLEFLIYFQGNSAPDKSGLPSDRFSAERTGGSVSTLTIQRTQQEDSAVYLCASSLSGDRGTIQYFGAGTRLSVL.

This clonotype was counted between two and nine times. The chain carries TRBV27 and TRBJ2-1; 11 bases agree with TRBD2. The CDR3 spans 15 residues. V lost 6 bases, J lost 4 bases, and 5 bases stayed unmatched. Per germline, CDR1 MNHEY and CDR2 SMNVEV (reference sequence). The CDR3 protein is CASSMGTSGYNEQFF. For the CDR3, the DNA is TGTGCCAGCAGCATGGGGACTAGCGGATACAATGAGCAGTTCTTC.

This clonotype was counted only a few times. V and J are TRBV9 and TRBJ2-2; D gene unclear. The V and J ends lost 3 bases and 3 bases respectively, with 9 bases between them. CDR1 is SGDLS, CDR2 YYNGEE, per germline. The CDR3 extends over 14 amino acids. CDR3 DNA: TGTGCCAGCAGCGCCCGGACCTACACCGGGGAGCTGTTTTTT. Protein sequence: CASSARTYTGELFF.

The V gene is TRBV5-8, the J gene TRBJ2-4; TRBD1 agrees at 8 bases. The CDR3 is made up of 14 amino acids. The germline V gene has CDR1 SGHTS and CDR2 YDEGEE. J lost 7 bases, V lost 3 bases, and 6 bases had no gene match. The CDR3 DNA is TGTGCCAGCAGCTCAAGGACAGGGCGGAACATTCAGTACTTC. Protein product: CASSSRTGRNIQYF.

The chain has TRBV28 and TRBJ2-5; D ambiguous. Looked up from germline, CDR1 is MDHEN and CDR2 is SYDVKM. The CDR3 is made up of 10 amino acids. Trimming cost V 4 bases and J 6 bases, with 3 bases left between them. CDR3 DNA sequence: TGTGCCAGCAGTTCGAAGACCCAGTACTTC. Its translation: CASSSKTQYF. Full variable domain (missing parts from reference TRBV28 and TRBJ2-5): DVKVTQSSRYLVKRTGEKVFLECVQDMDHENMFWYRQDPGLGLRLIYFSYDVKMKEKGDIPEGYSVSREKKERFSLILESASTNQTSMYLCASSSKTQYFGPGTRLLVL.

This clonotype has a handful of counts. The chain is built from TRBV11-3 and TRBJ2-2; D might be TRBD1 or TRBD2, each matching 6 bases. CDR1 and CDR2 from the germline V gene are SGHNT and YENEEA. The V gene lost 5 bases and the J gene lost 10 bases, with 14 bases spanning the gap. The CDR3 has 13 residues. As DNA, the CDR3 is TGTGCCAGCAGCACCGAGGGGGGCGCGGAGCTGTTTTTT. Protein sequence: CASSTEGGAELFF.

This clonotype was detected a few times. This rearrangement joins TRBV3-1 to TRBJ2-5; 8 positions match TRBD2. The germline gives CDR1 LGHDT, CDR2 YNNKEL (reference sequence). The CDR3 runs to 15 residues. V lost 6 bases, J lost 3 bases, and 9 bases stayed unmatched. The CDR3 region is CASRLSSGGEETQYF. CDR3 nucleotide sequence: TGTGCCAGCAGGCTCTCCAGCGGGGGCGAAGAGACCCAGTACTTC.

The chain joins TRBV3-1 to TRBJ2-1; TRBD2 matches 9 bases. The J segment lost 12 bases and the V segment lost 2 bases, leaving 5 bases of the junction unmatched. The CDR3 contains 13 residues. CDR1 and CDR2 (germline): LGHDT, YNNKEL (reference sequence). CDR3 sequence (DNA): TGTGCCAGCAGCCAACCGATGCGGGGGGGGCAGTTCTTC. Residues: CASSQPMRGGQFF.

A few counts support this clonotype. The genes are TRBV14 and TRBJ1-2; TRBD1 matches at 7 bases. Germline CDR1 reads SGHDN; CDR2 reads FVKESK. J gave up 4 bases and V 1 base, and 9 bases lay outside the gene matches. The CDR3 covers 16 residues. CDR3: CASSQGGTALAYGYTF. The CDR3, as DNA: TGTGCCAGCAGCCAAGGAGGGACAGCCCTCGCCTATGGCTACACCTTC.

The chain combines TRBV2 with TRBJ1-2, with D possibly being TRBD1 (5 bases). V was clipped by 6 bases and J by 3 bases, with 14 bases between them. Germline CDR1 reads SNHLY; CDR2 reads FYNNEI. CDR3 length: 14 residues. CDR3 DNA: TGTGCCAGCAGCGCCCGAGGGGAACACTATGGCTACACCTTC. Residues: CASSARGEHYGYTF. Supplemented by reference TRBV2 and TRBJ1-2, the full variable domain reads EPEVTQTPSHQVTQMGQEVILRCVPISNHLYFYWYRQILGQKVEFLVSFYNNEISEKSEIFDDQFSVERPDGSNFTLKIRSTKLEDSAMYFCASSARGEHYGYTFGSGTRLTVV.

This clonotype was detected once. The chain is built from TRBV5-1 and TRBJ1-1, with D possibly matching TRBD1 (5 bases). The ends were cut back, 0 bases at V and 2 bases at J, with 14 bases in the middle. CDR1 is SGHRS and CDR2 is YFSETQ in the germline V gene. The CDR3 is 16 amino acids. CDR3 region: CASSLDPGPKNTEAFF. For the CDR3, the DNA is TGCGCCAGCAGCTTGGACCCGGGACCGAAAAACACTGAAGCTTTCTTT.

The sample holds a few counts of this clonotype. The chain links TRBV28 to TRBJ2-5; TRBD1 aligns across 9 bases. This CDR3 spans 16 amino acids. Trimming removed 2 bases from V and 0 bases from J; junction bases left unmatched: 4. The germline gives CDR1 MDHEN, CDR2 SYDVKM. DNA of the CDR3: TGTGCCAGCAGTTTAGGGGGGACAGGGTACCAAGAGACCCAGTACTTC. Translated, it gives CASSLGGTGYQETQYF.

CDR3 sequence: CASSFWGGFGTGELFF. CDR3 in DNA: TGTGCCAGCAGTTTCTGGGGGGGATTTGGCACCGGGGAGCTGTTTTTT. The chain recombines TRBV27 with TRBJ2-2; TRBD2 matches 7 bases. The J segment lost 4 bases and the V segment lost 3 bases, leaving 8 bases of the junction unmatched. The CDR3 contains 16 residues. Per the germline V gene, CDR1 is MNHEY and CDR2 is SMNVEV (reference sequence).

This rearrangement joins TRBV15 to TRBJ2-7; TRBD1 matches 10 bases. CDR1 LNHNV and CDR2 YYDKDF come from the germline V gene (reference sequence). J was trimmed by 4 bases and V by 5 bases; bases with no gene match: 5. There are 14 residues in the CDR3. The CDR3 loop is CATSPPGQGYEQYF. In DNA, the CDR3 is TGTGCCACCAGCCCCCCGGGACAGGGGTACGAGCAGTACTTC.

The V and J genes are TRBV10-3 and TRBJ1-1; D call uncertain. The CDR3 is 14 amino acids. Deletions cut 11 bases from V and 2 bases from J, with 18 bases between. Per germline, CDR1 ENHRY and CDR2 SYGVKD. CDR3 nucleotides: TGTGCCTCGGGGAATACTCATGAAAACACTGAAGCTTTCTTT. As protein: CASGNTHENTEAFF.

This clonotype was counted a few times. The rearrangement uses TRBV14 and TRBJ1-2, with 7 bases identical to TRBD1. This CDR3 has 14 amino acids. V dropped 4 bases and J dropped 2; count of bases not matched to a gene: 4. CDR1 is SGHDN and CDR2 is FVKESK in the germline V gene. CDR3 loop: CASSRPGQNYGYTF. CDR3 coding DNA: TGTGCCAGCAGCCGCCCGGGACAGAACTATGGCTACACCTTC.